This TCR beta chain came from a study of T cells in Graves' hyperthyroidism and ophthalmopathy. Study outcomes and limitations: The blood repertoire included most of the expanded thyroid clonotypes above 0.001.

A remark on this clonotype: Its antigen remains unidentified.

Based on clinical symptoms, serum thyroxine and TRAb, thyroid ultrasound and orbital computed tomography, diagnoses were reached. The CDR3 totals 14 residues. The germline gives CDR1 MNHNS, CDR2 SASEGT. V lost 7 bases and J 2 bases, leaving 12 bases between the germline ends. TCR beta CDR3 sequences were amplified from RNA transcripts. The HTBI primer set was used in a first-round RT-PCR of the TCR CDR3. One entry per CDR3 protein, called by TCRdb with MiXCR from the multiplex PCR reads. The data show more than 20,000 distinct CDR3 sequences, around 54% seen once. The source of this sequence is a woman in her forties with Graves' hyperthyroidism that later progressed to Graves' ophthalmopathy. Sequencing was performed on blood. This sequence joins TRBV6-1 and TRBJ1-5; D is possibly TRBD1 (6 bases). The CDR3 nucleotides read TGTGCCAGCACTCAGGGGATGGGCAATCAGCCCCAGCATTTT. Protein product: CASTQGMGNQPQHF.